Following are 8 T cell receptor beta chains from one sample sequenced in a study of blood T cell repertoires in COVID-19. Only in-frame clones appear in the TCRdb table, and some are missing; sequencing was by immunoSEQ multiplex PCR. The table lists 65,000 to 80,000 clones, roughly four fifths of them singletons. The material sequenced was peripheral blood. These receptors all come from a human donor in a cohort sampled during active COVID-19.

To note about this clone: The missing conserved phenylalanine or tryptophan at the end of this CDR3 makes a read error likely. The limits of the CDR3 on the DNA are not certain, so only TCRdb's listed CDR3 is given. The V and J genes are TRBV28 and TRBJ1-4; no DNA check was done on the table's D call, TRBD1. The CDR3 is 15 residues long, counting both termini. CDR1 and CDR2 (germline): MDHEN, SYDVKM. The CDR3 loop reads CASSLPSERRDRKFY.

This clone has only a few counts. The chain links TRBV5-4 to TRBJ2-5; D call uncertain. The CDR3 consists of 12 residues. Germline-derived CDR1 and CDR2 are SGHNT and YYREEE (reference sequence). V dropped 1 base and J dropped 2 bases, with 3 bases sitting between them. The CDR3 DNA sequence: TGTGCCAGCAGCTTGCCGCAAGAGACCCAGTACTTC. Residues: CASSLPQETQYF.

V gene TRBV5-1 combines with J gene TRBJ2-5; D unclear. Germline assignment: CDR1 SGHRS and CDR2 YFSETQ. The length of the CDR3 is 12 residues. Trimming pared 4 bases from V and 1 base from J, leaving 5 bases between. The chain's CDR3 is CASSILQETQYF. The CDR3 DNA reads TGCGCCAGCAGCATTCTCCAAGAGACCCAGTACTTC.

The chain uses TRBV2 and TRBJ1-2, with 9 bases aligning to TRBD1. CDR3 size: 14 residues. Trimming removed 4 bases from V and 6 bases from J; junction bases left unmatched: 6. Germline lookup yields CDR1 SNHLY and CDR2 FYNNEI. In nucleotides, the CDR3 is TGTGCCAGCAGTGCAACAGGGGGCAGAGATGGCTACACCTTC. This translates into CASSATGGRDGYTF.

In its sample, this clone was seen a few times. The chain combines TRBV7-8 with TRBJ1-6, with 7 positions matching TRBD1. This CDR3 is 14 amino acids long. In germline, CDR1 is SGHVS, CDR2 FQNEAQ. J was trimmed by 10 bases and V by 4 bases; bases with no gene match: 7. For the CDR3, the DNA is TGTGCCAGCAGCTACGGGACAGTTTTCTCACCCCTCCACTTT. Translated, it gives CASSYGTVFSPLHF.

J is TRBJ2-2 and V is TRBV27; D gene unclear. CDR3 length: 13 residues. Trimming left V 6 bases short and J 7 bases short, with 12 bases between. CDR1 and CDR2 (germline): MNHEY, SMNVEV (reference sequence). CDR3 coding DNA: TGTGCCAGCAGGGCACTCGAGGACGGGGAGCTGTTTTTT. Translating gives CASRALEDGELFF.

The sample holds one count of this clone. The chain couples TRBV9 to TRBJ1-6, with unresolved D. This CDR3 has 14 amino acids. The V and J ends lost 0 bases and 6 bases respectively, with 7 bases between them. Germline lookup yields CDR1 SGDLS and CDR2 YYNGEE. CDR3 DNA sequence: TGTGCCAGCAGCGTAGTGGGAGCTAATTCACCCCTCCACTTT. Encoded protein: CASSVVGANSPLHF.

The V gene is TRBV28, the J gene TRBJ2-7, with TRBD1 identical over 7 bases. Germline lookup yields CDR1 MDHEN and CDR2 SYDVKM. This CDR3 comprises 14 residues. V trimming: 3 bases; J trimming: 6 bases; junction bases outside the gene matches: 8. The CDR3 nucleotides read TGTGCCAGCAGTTTTTTACAGGGGCTGGGCGAGCAGTACTTC. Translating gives CASSFLQGLGEQYF.